Shown below are 16 T cell receptor beta chains from a single sample sequenced in a study of OX40 agonist ivuxolimab in advanced cancers. Profiling relied on immunoSEQ multiplex PCR, and the TCRdb table lists in-frame clones only, not all of them. The sample yields some 60,000 clones, 75% to 90% seen once. Sample: CD4+ or CD8+ T cells sorted from blood, taken in a trial of the OX40 agonist ivuxolimab. These receptors were taken from an adult with an advanced solid tumor such as melanoma, head and neck, liver or kidney cancer.

This sequence joins TRBV7-8 and TRBJ2-7; 8 nucleotides match TRBD1. This CDR3 spans 15 amino acids. Trimming took 5 bases from V and 7 from J; bases not matched to a gene: 13. Germline assignment: CDR1 SGHVS and CDR2 FQNEAQ. The CDR3 coding sequence is TGTGCCAGCAGCGAGTACCAGGGGGCAGGGGAAGAGCAGTACTTC. This translates into CASSEYQGAGEEQYF.

Comment on this clone: Different DNA sequences within this sample yield the same CDR3. The chain uses TRBV2 and TRBJ1-2, with TRBD1 matching over 8 bases. Germline-derived CDR1 and CDR2 are SNHLY and FYNNEI. V lost 6 bases to trimming and J lost 4 bases; unmatched junction nucleotides: 1. CDR3 length: 12 residues. The CDR3, as DNA: TGTGCCAGCAGAGGACAGGGCTATGGCTACACCTTC. It translates to CASRGQGYGYTF.

This chain connects TRBV5-1 to TRBJ2-1, with a possible D match to TRBD2 (6 bases). The V end was cut by 3 bases, the J end by 7 bases, with 14 bases between. The CDR3 runs 14 residues. CDR1 and CDR2 (germline): SGHRS, YFSETQ. CDR3 amino acids: CASSSRLAWNEQFF. The CDR3 nucleotides read TGCGCCAGCAGCTCCAGGCTAGCGTGGAATGAGCAGTTCTTC. Complete variable domain (other parts from reference TRBV5-1 and TRBJ2-1): KAGVTQTPRYLIKTRGQQVTLSCSPISGHRSVSWYQQTPGQGLQFLFEYFSETQRNKGNFPGRFSGRQFSNSRSEMNVSTLELGDSALYLCASSSRLAWNEQFFGPGTRLTVL.

The rearrangement links TRBV7-3 to TRBJ2-1, with 14 bases that match TRBD2. This CDR3 has 14 amino acids. V trimming: 5 bases; J trimming: 9 bases; junction bases outside the gene matches: 3. From germline, CDR1 is SGHTA and CDR2 FQGTGA. For the CDR3, the DNA is TGTGCCAGCAGCCCGACTAGCGGGAGGGGTGAGCAGTTCTTC. It yields the protein CASSPTSGRGEQFF.

V usage is TRBV28 and J usage is TRBJ1-2; maybe TRBD1 (6 bases). Germline values: CDR1 MDHEN, CDR2 SYDVKM. The V end lost 3 bases, the J end lost 4 bases, and 15 bases lay between the germline ends. There are 15 residues in the CDR3. The CDR3 is CASSFLMGARYGYTF. CDR3 nucleotides: TGTGCCAGCAGTTTTCTAATGGGGGCGCGCTATGGCTACACCTTC.

The chain recombines TRBV7-9 with TRBJ1-2; D unclear. With 1 base removed from V and 3 bases from J, the gap between germline ends came to 9 bases. The CDR3 runs 14 residues. In germline, CDR1 is SEHNR, CDR2 FQNEAQ (reference sequence). The CDR3 sequence: CASSLGGTHYGYTF. Written as DNA, the CDR3 is TGTGCCAGCAGCTTAGGGGGAACCCACTATGGCTACACCTTC.

The chain links TRBV4-1 to TRBJ1-4, with D uncertain. The V end was cut by 3 bases, the J end by 8 bases, with 16 bases between. This CDR3 spans 15 amino acids. Germline values: CDR1 MGHRA, CDR2 YSYEKL. CDR3 sequence reads: CASSQAGPGQEKLFF. The CDR3 nucleotides read TGCGCCAGCAGCCAGGCGGGTCCGGGCCAAGAAAAACTGTTTTTT.

This chain uses TRBV5-1 with TRBJ2-3; no definite D call. V was trimmed by 0 bases and J by 3 bases, leaving 11 bases between them. Germline values: CDR1 SGHRS, CDR2 YFSETQ. The CDR3 spans 15 residues. The CDR3 region is CASSLVAGSTDTQYF. The DNA of the CDR3 is TGCGCCAGCAGCTTGGTGGCCGGCTCAACAGATACGCAGTATTTT. Complete variable domain (other parts from reference TRBV5-1 and TRBJ2-3): KAGVTQTPRYLIKTRGQQVTLSCSPISGHRSVSWYQQTPGQGLQFLFEYFSETQRNKGNFPGRFSGRQFSNSRSEMNVSTLELGDSALYLCASSLVAGSTDTQYFGPGTRLTVL.

The chain recombines TRBV11-3 with TRBJ2-1; 9 nucleotides match TRBD2. J lost 8 bases, V lost 0 bases, and 5 bases had no gene match. From germline, CDR1 is SGHNT and CDR2 YENEEA. This CDR3 comprises 15 residues. CDR3 nucleotide sequence: TGTGCCAGCAGCTTAGAGGCGGGGGGGCCTTATGAGCAGTTCTTC. Amino acid sequence: CASSLEAGGPYEQFF.

This clone was detected only a few times. The genes are TRBV6-4 and TRBJ1-1; possible D gene TRBD1, 5 bases. Trimming removed 3 bases from V and 9 bases from J, with 8 bases in between. Germline V gene data show CDR1 as MRHNA and CDR2 as SNTAGT. The CDR3 consists of 11 residues. The CDR3 DNA reads TGTGCCAGCAGTGAGGGGACTCAAGCTTTCTTT. Amino acid sequence: CASSEGTQAFF.

This clone showed up just a few times. The CDR3 DNA is TGTGCCAGCAGCTTAGGACTAGCGTCTGATACGCAGTATTTT. As protein: CASSLGLASDTQYF. The chain has TRBV7-9 and TRBJ2-3; 8 bases align to TRBD2. Germline lookup yields CDR1 SEHNR and CDR2 FQNEAQ (reference sequence). With 1 base clipped from V and 6 bases from J, the junction kept 3 bases outside the gene matches. The CDR3 has 14 residues. The variable domain in full, with the rest retrieved from reference TRBV7-9 and TRBJ2-3, is DTGVSQNPRHKITKRGQNVTFRCDPISEHNRLYWYRQTLGQGPEFLTYFQNEAQLEKSRLLSDRFSAERPKGSFSTLEIQRTEQGDSAMYLCASSLGLASDTQYFGPGTRLTVL.

The V call is TRBV19, the J call TRBJ2-1; D call uncertain. V was cut by 3 bases and J by 2 bases, with 5 bases left in between. CDR3 length: 13 amino acids. CDR1 and CDR2 (germline): LNHDA, SQIVND (reference sequence). CDR3 nucleotides: TGTGCCAGTAGTATCGGGCCCTACAATGAGCAGTTCTTC. It encodes CASSIGPYNEQFF.

This clone came up a few times. The chain couples TRBV20-1 to TRBJ2-5, with 7 bases fitting TRBD1. The CDR3 consists of 10 residues. Germline CDR1 reads DFQATT; CDR2 reads SNEGSKA (reference sequence). Germline trimming cut 8 bases from V and 3 bases from J; bases unmatched to any gene: 0. CDR3 sequence (DNA): TGCAGTACAGGGGAAGAGACCCAGTACTTC. Its translation is CSTGEETQYF.

The chain recombines TRBV10-2 with TRBJ1-1, with a tentative D call TRBD1 (6 bases). Germline CDR1 and CDR2: WSHSY and SAAADI. The V end was cut by 0 bases, the J end by 1 base, with 15 bases between. CDR3 length: 17 residues. CDR3 DNA: TGCGCCAGCAGTGAGTCGACTCGGGGGCTCGGGAACACTGAAGCTTTCTTT. Translating gives CASSESTRGLGNTEAFF.

This chain joins TRBV6-5 and TRBJ1-2, with D possibly being TRBD1 (6 bases). The germline V gene encodes CDR1 MNHEY and CDR2 SVGAGI. With 6 bases removed from V and 2 bases from J, the gap between germline ends came to 16 bases. The CDR3 consists of 15 residues. This CDR3 is CASRYGIGTNYGYTF. CDR3 coding DNA: TGTGCCAGCAGATACGGTATAGGGACAAACTATGGCTACACCTTC.

This chain uses TRBV6-6 with TRBJ1-4, with TRBD1 as a possible D gene (5 bases). The germline V and J ends were trimmed by 8 bases and 4 bases, with 14 bases remaining between them. Germline V gene data show CDR1 as MNHNY and CDR2 as SVGAGI (reference sequence). CDR3 size: 14 residues. The CDR3 DNA reads TGTGCCAGCCGGGGGGGAGGTCTTAATGAAAAACTGTTTTTT. Residues: CASRGGGLNEKLFF.